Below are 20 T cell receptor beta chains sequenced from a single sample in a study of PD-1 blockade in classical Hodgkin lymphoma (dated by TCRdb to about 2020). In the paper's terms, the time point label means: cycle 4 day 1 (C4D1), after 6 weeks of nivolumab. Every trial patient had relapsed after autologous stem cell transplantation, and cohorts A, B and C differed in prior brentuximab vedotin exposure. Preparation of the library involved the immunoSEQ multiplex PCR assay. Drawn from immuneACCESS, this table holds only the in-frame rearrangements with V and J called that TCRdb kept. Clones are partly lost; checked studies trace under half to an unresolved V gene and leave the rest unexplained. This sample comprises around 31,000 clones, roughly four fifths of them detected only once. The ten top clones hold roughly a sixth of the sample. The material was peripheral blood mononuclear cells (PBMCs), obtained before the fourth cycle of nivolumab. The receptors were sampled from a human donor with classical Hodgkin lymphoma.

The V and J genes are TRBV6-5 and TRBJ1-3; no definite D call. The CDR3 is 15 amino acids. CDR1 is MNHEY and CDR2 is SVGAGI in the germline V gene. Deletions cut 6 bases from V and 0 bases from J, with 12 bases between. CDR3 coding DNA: TGTGCCAGCAGGCTTGGACGGAGCTCTGGAAACACCATATATTTT. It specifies CASRLGRSSGNTIYF.

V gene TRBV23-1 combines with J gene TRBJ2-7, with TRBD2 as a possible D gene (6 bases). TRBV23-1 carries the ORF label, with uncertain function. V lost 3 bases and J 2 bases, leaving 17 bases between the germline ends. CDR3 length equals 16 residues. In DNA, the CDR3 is TGCGCCAGCAGTCACTGGGGGACTGCCCCTACCTACGAGCAGTACTTC. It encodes CASSHWGTAPTYEQYF.

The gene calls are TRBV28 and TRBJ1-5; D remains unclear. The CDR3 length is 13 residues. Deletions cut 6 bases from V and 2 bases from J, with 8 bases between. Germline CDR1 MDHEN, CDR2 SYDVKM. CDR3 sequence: CASRELRNQPQHF. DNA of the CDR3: TGTGCCAGCAGGGAGCTCCGCAATCAGCCCCAGCATTTT.

Here the CDR3 reads CSVGGGKTEQFF. The DNA of the CDR3 is TGCAGCGTTGGGGGCGGGAAGACTGAGCAGTTCTTC. The chain uses TRBV29-1 and TRBJ2-1; a possible D gene is TRBD2 (6 bases). Trimming pared 4 bases from V and 9 bases from J, leaving 13 bases between. Germline loops: CDR1 SQVTM, CDR2 ANQGSEA. This CDR3 has 12 amino acids.

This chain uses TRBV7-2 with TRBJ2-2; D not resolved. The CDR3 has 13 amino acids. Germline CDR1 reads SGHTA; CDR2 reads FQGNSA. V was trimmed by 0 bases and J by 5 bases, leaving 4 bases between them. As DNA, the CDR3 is TGTGCCAGCAGCTTAGCCCGGACCGGGGAGCTGTTTTTT. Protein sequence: CASSLARTGELFF.

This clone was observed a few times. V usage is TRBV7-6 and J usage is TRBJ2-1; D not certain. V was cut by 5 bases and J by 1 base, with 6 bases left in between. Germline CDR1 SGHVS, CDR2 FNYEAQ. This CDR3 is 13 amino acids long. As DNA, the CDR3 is TGTGCCAGCAGCAGTGCGTCCTACAATGAGCAGTTCTTC. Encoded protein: CASSSASYNEQFF. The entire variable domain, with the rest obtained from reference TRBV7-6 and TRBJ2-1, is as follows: GAGVSQSPRYKVTKRGQDVALRCDPISGHVSLYWYRQALGQGPEFLTYFNYEAQQDKSGLPNDRFSAERPEGSISTLTIQRTEQRDSAMYRCASSSASYNEQFFGPGTRLTVL.

The DNA of the CDR3 is TGCAGCGTGCACGAGCCACCCATGAACACTGAAGCTTTCTTT. Its protein is CSVHEPPMNTEAFF. The rearrangement links TRBV29-1 to TRBJ1-1; no firm D call. Trimming removed 6 bases from V and 0 bases from J, with 14 bases in between. The germline V gene has CDR1 SQVTM and CDR2 ANQGSEA. The CDR3 has 14 amino acids.

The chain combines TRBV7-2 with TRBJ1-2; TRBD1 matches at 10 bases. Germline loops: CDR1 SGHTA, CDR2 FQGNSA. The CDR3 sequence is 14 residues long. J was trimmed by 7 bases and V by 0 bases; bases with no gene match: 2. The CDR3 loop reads CASSLARTGGGYTF. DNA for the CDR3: TGTGCCAGCAGCTTAGCGCGGACAGGGGGTGGCTACACCTTC.

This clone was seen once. The DNA of the CDR3 is TGTGCCATCAGTGGGACGCGGGGTTGGGAGACCCAGTACTTC. It yields the protein CAISGTRGWETQYF. The chain uses TRBV10-3 and TRBJ2-5; D may be TRBD2 (6 bases). This CDR3 comprises 14 residues. CDR1 and CDR2 (germline): ENHRY, SYGVKD. The V gene lost 4 bases and the J gene lost 5 bases, with 14 bases spanning the gap.

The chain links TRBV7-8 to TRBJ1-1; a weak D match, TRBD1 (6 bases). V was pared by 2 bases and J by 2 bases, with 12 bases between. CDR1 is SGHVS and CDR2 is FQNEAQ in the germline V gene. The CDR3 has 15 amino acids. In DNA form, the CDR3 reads TGTGCCAGCAGCTTACAGGGGCGCAGCAACACTGAAGCTTTCTTT. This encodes CASSLQGRSNTEAFF.

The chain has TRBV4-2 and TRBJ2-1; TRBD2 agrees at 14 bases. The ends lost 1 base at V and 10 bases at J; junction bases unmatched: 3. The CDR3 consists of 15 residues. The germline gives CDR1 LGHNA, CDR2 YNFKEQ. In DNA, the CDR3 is TGTGCCAGCAGCCAAGGGGGACTAGCGGGAGTGGAGCAGTTCTTC. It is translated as CASSQGGLAGVEQFF.

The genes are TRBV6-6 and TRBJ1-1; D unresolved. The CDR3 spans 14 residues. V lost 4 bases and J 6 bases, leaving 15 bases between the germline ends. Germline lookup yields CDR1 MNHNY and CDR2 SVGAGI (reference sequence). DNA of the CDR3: TGTGCCAGCAGTTCCCACCCCCGGGGATCTGAAGCTTTCTTT. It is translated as CASSSHPRGSEAFF.

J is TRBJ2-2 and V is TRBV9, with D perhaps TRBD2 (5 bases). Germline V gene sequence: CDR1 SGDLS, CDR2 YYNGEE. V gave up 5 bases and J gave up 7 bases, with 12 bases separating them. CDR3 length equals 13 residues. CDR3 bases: TGTGCCAGCAGTGGAGCAGCGGACGGGGAGCTGTTTTTT. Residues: CASSGAADGELFF.

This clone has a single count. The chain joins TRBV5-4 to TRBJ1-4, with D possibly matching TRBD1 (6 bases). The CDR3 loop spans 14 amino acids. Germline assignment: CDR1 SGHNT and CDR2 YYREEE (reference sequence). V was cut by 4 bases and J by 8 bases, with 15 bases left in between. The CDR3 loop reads CASSGGEGTEKLFF. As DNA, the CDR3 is TGTGCCAGCAGCGGTGGGGAAGGGACAGAAAAACTGTTTTTT.

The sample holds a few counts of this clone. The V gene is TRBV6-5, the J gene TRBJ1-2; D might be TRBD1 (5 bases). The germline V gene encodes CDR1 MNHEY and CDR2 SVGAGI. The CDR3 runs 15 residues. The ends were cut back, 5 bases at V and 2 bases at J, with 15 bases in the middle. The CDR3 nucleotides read TGTGCCAGCAGTCAAGAGGGGAGAGGGAACTATGGCTACACCTTC. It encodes CASSQEGRGNYGYTF.

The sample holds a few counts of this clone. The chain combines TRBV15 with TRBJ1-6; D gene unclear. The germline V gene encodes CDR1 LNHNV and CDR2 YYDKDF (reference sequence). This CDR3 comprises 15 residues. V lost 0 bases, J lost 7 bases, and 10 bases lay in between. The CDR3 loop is CATSREGRANSPLHF. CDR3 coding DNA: TGTGCCACCAGCAGAGAGGGGAGGGCAAATTCACCCCTCCACTTT. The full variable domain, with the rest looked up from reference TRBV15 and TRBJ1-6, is DAMVIQNPRYQVTQFGKPVTLSCSQTLNHNVMYWYQQKSSQAPKLLFHYYDKDFNNEADTPDNFQSRRPNTSFCFLDIRSPGLGDTAMYLCATSREGRANSPLHFGNGTRLTVT.

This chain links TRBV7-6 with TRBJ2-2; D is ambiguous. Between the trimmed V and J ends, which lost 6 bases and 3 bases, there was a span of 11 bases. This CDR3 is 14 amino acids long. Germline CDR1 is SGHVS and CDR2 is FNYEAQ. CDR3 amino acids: CASRSLGYTGELFF. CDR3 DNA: TGTGCCAGCAGATCCCTAGGATACACCGGGGAGCTGTTTTTT.

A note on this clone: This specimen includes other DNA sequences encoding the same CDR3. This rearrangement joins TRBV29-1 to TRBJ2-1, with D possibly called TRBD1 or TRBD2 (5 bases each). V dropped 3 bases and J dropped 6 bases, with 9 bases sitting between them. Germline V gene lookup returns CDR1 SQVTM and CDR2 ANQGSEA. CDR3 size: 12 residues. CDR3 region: CSVERGLNEQFF. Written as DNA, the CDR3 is TGCAGCGTTGAGAGGGGCCTCAATGAGCAGTTCTTC.

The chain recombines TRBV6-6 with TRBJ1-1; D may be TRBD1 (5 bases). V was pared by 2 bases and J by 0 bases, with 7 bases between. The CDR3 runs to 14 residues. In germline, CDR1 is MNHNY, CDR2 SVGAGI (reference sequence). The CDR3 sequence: CASSYRGVNTEAFF. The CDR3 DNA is TGTGCCAGCAGTTACCGAGGGGTGAACACTGAAGCTTTCTTT.

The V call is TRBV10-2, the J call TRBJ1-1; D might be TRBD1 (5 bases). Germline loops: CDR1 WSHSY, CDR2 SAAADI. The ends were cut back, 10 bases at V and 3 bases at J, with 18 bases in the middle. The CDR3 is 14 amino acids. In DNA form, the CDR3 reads TGCGCCACCCGACTAGCAGGGCGGTACACTGAAGCTTTCTTT. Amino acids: CATRLAGRYTEAFF.